This record looks at one T cell receptor beta chain sequence and its context. What it binds is not known. This record belongs to a study of cytomegalovirus exposure and HLA in healthy donors. Study details: Around 76% of some 390 genotyped donors fell in the Caucasian-associated ancestry cluster. Study-wide points: The authors confirmed in vitro that a few CMV-associated chains were specific for CMV antigens.

PCR employed 60 Vbeta and 13 Jbeta primers. Clones were read by immunoSEQ multiplex PCR, and TCRdb kept only the in-frame ones, dropping some. The table lists approximately 100,000 clones, around three quarters of them singletons. The V segment lost 2 bases and the J segment 10 bases; nucleotides outside the gene matches: 8. The germline V gene encodes CDR1 SEHNR and CDR2 FQNEAQ (reference sequence). The CDR3 runs to 14 residues. This TCR was sampled from a man in his forties in good health and CMV-seronegative. The rearrangement uses TRBV7-9 and TRBJ2-1; 7 positions agree with TRBD1. Material for sequencing was PBMCs. CDR3 protein: CASSLTGQYLEQFF. The DNA for the CDR3 is TGTGCCAGCAGCTTAACGGGACAGTACTTGGAGCAGTTCTTC.